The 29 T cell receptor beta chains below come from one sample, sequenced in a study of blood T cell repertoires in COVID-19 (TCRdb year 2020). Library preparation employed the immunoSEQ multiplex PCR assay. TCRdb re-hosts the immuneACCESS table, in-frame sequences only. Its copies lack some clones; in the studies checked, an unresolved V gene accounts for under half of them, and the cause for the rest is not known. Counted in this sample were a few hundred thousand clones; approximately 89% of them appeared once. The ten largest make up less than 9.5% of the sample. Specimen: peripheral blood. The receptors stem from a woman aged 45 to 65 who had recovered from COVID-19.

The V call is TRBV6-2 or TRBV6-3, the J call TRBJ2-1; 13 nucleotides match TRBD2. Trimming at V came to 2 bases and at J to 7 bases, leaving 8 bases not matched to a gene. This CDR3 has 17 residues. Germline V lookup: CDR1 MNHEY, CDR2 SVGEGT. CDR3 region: CASSYGTSGEHWNEQFF. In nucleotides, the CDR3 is TGTGCCAGCAGTTACGGGACTAGCGGGGAGCATTGGAATGAGCAGTTCTTC.

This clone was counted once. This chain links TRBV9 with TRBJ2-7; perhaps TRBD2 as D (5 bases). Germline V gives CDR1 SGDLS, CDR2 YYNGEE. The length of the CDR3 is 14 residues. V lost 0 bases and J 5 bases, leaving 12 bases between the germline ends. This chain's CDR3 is CASSVGQRLDEQYF. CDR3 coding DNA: TGTGCCAGCAGCGTAGGGCAGCGGCTAGACGAGCAGTACTTC.

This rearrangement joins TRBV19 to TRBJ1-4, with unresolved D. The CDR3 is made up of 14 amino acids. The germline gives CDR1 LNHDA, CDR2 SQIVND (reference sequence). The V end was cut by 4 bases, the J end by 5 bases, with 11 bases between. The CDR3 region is CASSTPRSNEKLFF. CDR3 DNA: TGTGCCAGTAGTACCCCGCGGAGCAATGAAAAACTGTTTTTT.

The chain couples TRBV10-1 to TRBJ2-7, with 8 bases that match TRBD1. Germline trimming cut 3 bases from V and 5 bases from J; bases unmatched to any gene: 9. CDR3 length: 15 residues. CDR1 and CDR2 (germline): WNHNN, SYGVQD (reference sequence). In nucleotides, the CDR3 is TGCGCCAGCAGTGATGGGGGAGTGACAGGGGACGAGCAGTACTTC. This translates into CASSDGGVTGDEQYF.

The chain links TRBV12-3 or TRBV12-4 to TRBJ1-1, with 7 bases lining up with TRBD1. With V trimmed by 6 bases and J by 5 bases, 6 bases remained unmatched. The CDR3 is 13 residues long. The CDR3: CASRNRGRTEAFF. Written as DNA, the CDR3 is TGTGCCAGCAGAAACAGGGGAAGGACTGAAGCTTTCTTT.

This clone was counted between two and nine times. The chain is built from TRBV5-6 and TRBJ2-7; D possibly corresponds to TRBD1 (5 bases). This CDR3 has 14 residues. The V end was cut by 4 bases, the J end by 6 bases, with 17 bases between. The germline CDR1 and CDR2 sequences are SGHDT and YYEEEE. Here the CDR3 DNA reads TGTGCCAGCAGCCCAGACAGAACACTCGGCGAGCAGTACTTC. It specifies CASSPDRTLGEQYF.

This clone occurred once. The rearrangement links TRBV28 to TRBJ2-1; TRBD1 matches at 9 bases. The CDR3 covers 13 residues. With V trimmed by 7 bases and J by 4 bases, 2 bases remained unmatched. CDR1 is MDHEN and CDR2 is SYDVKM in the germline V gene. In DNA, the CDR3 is TGTGCCAGCACCGGGACAGGGTACAATGAGCAGTTCTTC. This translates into CASTGTGYNEQFF.

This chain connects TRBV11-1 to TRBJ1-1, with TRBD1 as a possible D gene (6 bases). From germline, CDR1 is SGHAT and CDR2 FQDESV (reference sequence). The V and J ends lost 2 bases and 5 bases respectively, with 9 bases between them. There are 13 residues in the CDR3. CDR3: CASSLYRETEAFF. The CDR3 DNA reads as TGTGCCAGCAGCTTATACAGGGAGACTGAAGCTTTCTTT.

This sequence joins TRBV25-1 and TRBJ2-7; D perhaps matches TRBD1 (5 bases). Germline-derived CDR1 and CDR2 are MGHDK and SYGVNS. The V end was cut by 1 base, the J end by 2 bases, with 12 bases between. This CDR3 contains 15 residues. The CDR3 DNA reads TGTGCCAGCAGTGAATTTAGGGGATATACCTACGAGCAGTACTTC. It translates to CASSEFRGYTYEQYF.

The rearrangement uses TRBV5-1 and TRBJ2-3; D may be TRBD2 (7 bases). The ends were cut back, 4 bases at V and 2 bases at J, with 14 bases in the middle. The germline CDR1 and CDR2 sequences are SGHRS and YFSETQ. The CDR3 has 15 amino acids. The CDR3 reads CASSPGGGHTDTQYF. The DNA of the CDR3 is TGCGCCAGCAGCCCTGGGGGGGGCCACACAGATACGCAGTATTTT.

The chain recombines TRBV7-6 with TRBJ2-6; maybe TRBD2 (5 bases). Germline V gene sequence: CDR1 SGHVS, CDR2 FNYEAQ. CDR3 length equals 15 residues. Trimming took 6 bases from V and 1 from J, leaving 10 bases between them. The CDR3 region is CASSRAGSGANVLTF. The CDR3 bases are TGTGCCAGCAGTCGGGCGGGTTCTGGGGCCAACGTCCTGACTTTC.

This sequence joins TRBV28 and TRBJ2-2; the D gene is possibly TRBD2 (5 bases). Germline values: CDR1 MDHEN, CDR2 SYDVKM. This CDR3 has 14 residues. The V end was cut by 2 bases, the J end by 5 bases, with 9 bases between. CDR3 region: CASSLMEVTGELFF. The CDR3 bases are TGTGCCAGCAGTTTAATGGAGGTTACCGGGGAGCTGTTTTTT. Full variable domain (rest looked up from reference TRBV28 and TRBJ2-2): DVKVTQSSRYLVKRTGEKVFLECVQDMDHENMFWYRQDPGLGLRLIYFSYDVKMKEKGDIPEGYSVSREKKERFSLILESASTNQTSMYLCASSLMEVTGELFFGEGSRLTVL.

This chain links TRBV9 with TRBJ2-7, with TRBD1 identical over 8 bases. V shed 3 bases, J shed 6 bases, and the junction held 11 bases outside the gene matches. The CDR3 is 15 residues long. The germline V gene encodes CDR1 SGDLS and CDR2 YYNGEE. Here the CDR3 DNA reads TGTGCCAGCAGCGCGTCCCCCAGGGGGCGAAGCGAGCAGTACTTC. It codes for CASSASPRGRSEQYF.

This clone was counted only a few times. This CDR3 reads CASSPARLVLNEQFF. CDR3 nucleotides: TGTGCCAGCAGCCCGGCGAGACTAGTTTTGAATGAGCAGTTCTTC. The rearrangement uses TRBV21-1 and TRBJ2-1; TRBD2 is taken as the D call from the table, unchecked against the DNA. TRBV21-1 is a known pseudogene. The CDR3 spans 15 residues.

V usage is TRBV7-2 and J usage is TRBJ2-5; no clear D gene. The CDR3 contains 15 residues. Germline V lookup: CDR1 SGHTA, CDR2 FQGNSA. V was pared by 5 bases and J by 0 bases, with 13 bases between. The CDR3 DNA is TGTGCCAGCAGCCAACCTGCTAGGAACCAAGAGACCCAGTACTTC. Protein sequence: CASSQPARNQETQYF.

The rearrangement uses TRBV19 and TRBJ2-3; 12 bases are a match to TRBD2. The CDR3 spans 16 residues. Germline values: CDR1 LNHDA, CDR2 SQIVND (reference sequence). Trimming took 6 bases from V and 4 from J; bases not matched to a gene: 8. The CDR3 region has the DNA TGTGCCAGTAGGGGTAGACTAGCGGGAGACGCAGATACGCAGTATTTT. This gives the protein CASRGRLAGDADTQYF.

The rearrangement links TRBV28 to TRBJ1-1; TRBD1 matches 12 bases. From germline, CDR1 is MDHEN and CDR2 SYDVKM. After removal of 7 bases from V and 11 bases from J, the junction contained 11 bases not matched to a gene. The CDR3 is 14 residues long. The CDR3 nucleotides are TGTGCCAGCACGTCCGGGACAGGGGGCGGCGGGGCTTTCTTT. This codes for CASTSGTGGGGAFF.

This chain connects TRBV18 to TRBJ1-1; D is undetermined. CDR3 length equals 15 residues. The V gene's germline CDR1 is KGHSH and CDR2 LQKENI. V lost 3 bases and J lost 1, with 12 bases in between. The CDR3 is CASSPFGTTNTEAFF. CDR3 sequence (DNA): TGTGCCAGCTCACCGTTTGGCACCACGAACACTGAAGCTTTCTTT.

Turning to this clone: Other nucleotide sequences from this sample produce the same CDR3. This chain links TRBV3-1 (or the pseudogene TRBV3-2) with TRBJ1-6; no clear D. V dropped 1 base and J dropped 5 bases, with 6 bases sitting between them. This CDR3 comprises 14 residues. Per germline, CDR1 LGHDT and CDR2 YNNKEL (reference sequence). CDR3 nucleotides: TGTGCCAGCAGCCAAGGTCAGGATAATTCACCCCTCCACTTT. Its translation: CASSQGQDNSPLHF.

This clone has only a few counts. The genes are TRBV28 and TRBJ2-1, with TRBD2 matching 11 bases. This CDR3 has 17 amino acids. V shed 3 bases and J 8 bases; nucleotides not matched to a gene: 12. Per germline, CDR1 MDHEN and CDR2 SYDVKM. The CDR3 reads CASSLTSGAAAGHEQFF. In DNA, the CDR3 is TGTGCCAGCAGTTTGACTAGCGGGGCGGCGGCTGGACATGAGCAGTTCTTC.

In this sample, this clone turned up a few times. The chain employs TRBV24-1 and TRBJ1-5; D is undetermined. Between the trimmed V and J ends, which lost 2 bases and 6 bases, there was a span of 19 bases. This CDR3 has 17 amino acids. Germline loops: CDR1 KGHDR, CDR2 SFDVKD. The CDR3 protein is CATSDSGWAGGGQPQHF. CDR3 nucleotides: TGTGCCACCAGTGATTCGGGCTGGGCGGGCGGTGGTCAGCCCCAGCATTTT.

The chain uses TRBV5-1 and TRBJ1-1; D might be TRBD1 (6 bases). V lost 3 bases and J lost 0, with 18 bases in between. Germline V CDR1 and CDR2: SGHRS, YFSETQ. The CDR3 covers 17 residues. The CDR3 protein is CASSSTWATGMNTEAFF. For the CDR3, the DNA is TGCGCCAGCAGCTCAACATGGGCAACAGGGATGAACACTGAAGCTTTCTTT. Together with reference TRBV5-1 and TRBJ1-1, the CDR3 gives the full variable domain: KAGVTQTPRYLIKTRGQQVTLSCSPISGHRSVSWYQQTPGQGLQFLFEYFSETQRNKGNFPGRFSGRQFSNSRSEMNVSTLELGDSALYLCASSSTWATGMNTEAFFGQGTRLTVV.

CDR3: CASSMRASGANVLTF. The DNA of the CDR3 is TGTGCCAGTAGTATGCGGGCATCTGGGGCCAACGTCCTGACTTTC. The chain carries TRBV19 and TRBJ2-6; tentatively, D is TRBD2 (5 bases). From germline, CDR1 is LNHDA and CDR2 SQIVND (reference sequence). This CDR3 spans 15 amino acids. Trimming stripped 3 bases from V and 1 base from J, with 7 bases between.

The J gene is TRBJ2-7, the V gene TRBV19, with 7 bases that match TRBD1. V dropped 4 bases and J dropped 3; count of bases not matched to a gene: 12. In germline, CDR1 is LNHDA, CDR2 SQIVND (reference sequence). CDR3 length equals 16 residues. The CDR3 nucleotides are TGTGCCAGTAGTACGAAGAGGGGGCAAGATATCTACGAGCAGTACTTC. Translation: CASSTKRGQDIYEQYF.

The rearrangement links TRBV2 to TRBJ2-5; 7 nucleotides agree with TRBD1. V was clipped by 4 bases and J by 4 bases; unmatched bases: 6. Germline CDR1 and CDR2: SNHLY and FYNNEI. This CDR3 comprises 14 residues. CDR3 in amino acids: CASSALRQGETQYF. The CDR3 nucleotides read TGTGCCAGCAGTGCTTTGAGACAGGGAGAGACCCAGTACTTC.

The CDR3 nucleotides are TGTGCCAGTAGTTCCCAGGGGGGATTTTTATCCGGGGAGCTGTTTTTT. Translating it yields CASSSQGGFLSGELFF. This chain links TRBV19 with TRBJ2-2; maybe TRBD1 (7 bases). Germline V gene sequence: CDR1 LNHDA, CDR2 SQIVND (reference sequence). The CDR3 loop spans 16 amino acids. Trimming cost V 5 bases and J 6 bases, with 19 bases left between them. The entire variable domain, with the rest obtained from reference TRBV19 and TRBJ2-2, is as follows: DGGITQSPKYLFRKEGQNVTLSCEQNLNHDAMYWYRQDPGQGLRLIYYSQIVNDFQKGDIAEGYSVSREKKESFPLTVTSAQKNPTAFYLCASSSQGGFLSGELFFGEGSRLTVL.

CDR3 residues: CASSGQSNTEAFF. As DNA, the CDR3 is TGTGCCAGCTCCGGACAGTCGAACACTGAAGCTTTCTTT. The chain combines TRBV18 with TRBJ1-1; D is possibly TRBD1 (6 bases). The germline CDR1 and CDR2 sequences are KGHSH and LQKENI. CDR3 size: 13 residues. Trimming stripped 6 bases from V and 1 base from J, with 9 bases between.

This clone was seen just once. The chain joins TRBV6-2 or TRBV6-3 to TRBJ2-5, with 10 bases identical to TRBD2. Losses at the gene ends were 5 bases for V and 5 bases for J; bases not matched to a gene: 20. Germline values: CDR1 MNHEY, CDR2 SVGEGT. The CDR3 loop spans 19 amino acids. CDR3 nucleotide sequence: TGTGCCAGCAGTGTGTTGCTAGCGGGAGAGGTAGGAATAAAGGAGACCCAGTACTTC. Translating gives CASSVLLAGEVGIKETQYF.

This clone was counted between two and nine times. The CDR3 DNA reads TGTGCCAGCAGTGAATACGGAGGAGAGCCCCAGCATTTT. Encoded protein: CASSEYGGEPQHF. This sequence joins TRBV25-1 and TRBJ1-5; unclear D gene. Trimming took off 0 bases at V and 8 bases at J, with 8 bases between the two ends. The CDR3 covers 13 residues. Germline-derived CDR1 and CDR2 are MGHDK and SYGVNS.